Each of the 9 T cell receptor beta chains below was sequenced from the same sample in a study of CD8 T cells in ankylosing spondylitis. General study findings and limits: One TCR beta motif, made up of seven to nine highly homologous variants, appeared characteristic of ankylosing spondylitis blood.

A single record per CDR3 protein comes from TCRdb applying MiXCR to the 5' RACE reads. The data contain about 700,000 distinct CDR3 sequences, under 20% of them singletons. Their target antigens are unknown. Sequenced sample: blood, either unsorted or a sorted T cell fraction (not recorded which). These receptors were collected from a male donor with ankylosing spondylitis.

The chain employs TRBV5-1 and TRBJ2-6; either TRBD1 or TRBD2 may supply D (5 bases each). Germline lookup yields CDR1 SGHRS and CDR2 YFSETQ. The CDR3 covers 17 residues. Trimming took 2 bases from V and 0 from J, leaving 12 bases between them. CDR3 in amino acids: CASSFRDVSSGANVLTF. CDR3 in DNA: TGCGCCAGCAGCTTCCGGGACGTCAGCTCTGGGGCCAACGTCCTGACTTTC.

CDR3 sequence reads: CASTPSTLSYEQYF. For the CDR3, the DNA is TGTGCCAGTACCCCATCGACCTTATCCTACGAGCAGTACTTC. V usage is TRBV19 and J usage is TRBJ2-7; D gene ambiguous. CDR1 and CDR2 from the germline V gene are LNHDA and SQIVND (reference sequence). V gave up 7 bases and J gave up 1 base, with 14 bases separating them. The CDR3 is made up of 14 amino acids. The complete variable domain, with remaining parts taken from reference TRBV19 and TRBJ2-7, reads DGGITQSPKYLFRKEGQNVTLSCEQNLNHDAMYWYRQDPGQGLRLIYYSQIVNDFQKGDIAEGYSVSREKKESFPLTVTSAQKNPTAFYLCASTPSTLSYEQYFGPGTRLTVT.

The chain is built from TRBV29-1 and TRBJ2-3; no firm D call. CDR3 length: 16 residues. V lost 3 bases and J 5 bases, leaving 21 bases between the germline ends. The germline CDR1 and CDR2 sequences are SQVTM and ANQGSEA. This CDR3 reads CSVEAAEILEIDTQYF. CDR3 nucleotides: TGCAGCGTTGAGGCCGCGGAAATCCTAGAAATAGATACGCAGTATTTT.

This clonotype has more than one count but fewer than ten. The chain recombines TRBV27 with TRBJ2-1; 13 bases align to TRBD2. The length of the CDR3 is 16 residues. CDR1 is MNHEY and CDR2 is SMNVEV in the germline V gene (reference sequence). With 5 bases clipped from V and 6 bases from J, the junction kept 7 bases outside the gene matches. The DNA of the CDR3 is TGTGCCAGCAGTAAAGGGGGGACTAGCGGGACCAATGAGCAGTTCTTC. This sequence encodes CASSKGGTSGTNEQFF.

The sample holds a few counts of this clonotype. This chain links TRBV6-5 with TRBJ2-6, with 7 bases fitting TRBD2. Trimming cost V 6 bases and J 4 bases; bases outside gene matches: 6. Germline values: CDR1 MNHEY, CDR2 SVGAGI. This CDR3 contains 15 residues. CDR3 loop: CASRYGTTGANVLTF. DNA for the CDR3: TGTGCCAGCAGATACGGGACTACCGGGGCCAACGTCCTGACTTTC.

The chain employs TRBV7-3 and TRBJ1-2; 7 bases fit TRBD1. Trimming took 7 bases from V and 2 from J; bases not matched to a gene: 16. This CDR3 has 17 residues. The germline V gene has CDR1 SGHTA and CDR2 FQGTGA. CDR3 amino acids: CASIRWGAQQGNYGYTF. The CDR3 coding sequence is TGTGCCAGCATTCGGTGGGGGGCACAACAGGGGAACTATGGCTACACCTTC. Using reference TRBV7-3 and TRBJ1-2 for the parts outside the CDR3, the full variable domain is GAGVSQTPSNKVTEKGKYVELRCDPISGHTALYWYRQSLGQGPEFLIYFQGTGAADDSGLPNDRFFAVRPEGSVSTLKIQRTERGDSAVYLCASIRWGAQQGNYGYTFGSGTRLTVV.

The rearrangement joins TRBV27 to TRBJ2-2; the match to TRBD1 covers 9 bases. The trim removed 4 bases at V and 7 bases at J, leaving 10 bases unmatched. CDR3 length equals 16 residues. The germline V gene encodes CDR1 MNHEY and CDR2 SMNVEV (reference sequence). The CDR3 DNA reads TGTGCCAGCAGTTCCTACCGGACGGACAGGGGCGGGGAGCTGTTTTTT. It specifies CASSSYRTDRGGELFF.

The chain uses TRBV7-9 and TRBJ2-1; D is perhaps TRBD1 (6 bases). The CDR3 is made up of 17 amino acids. Germline V lookup: CDR1 SEHNR, CDR2 FQNEAQ (reference sequence). V lost 2 bases and J lost 2, with 16 bases in between. This chain's CDR3 is CASSLSVGQSAYNEQFF. The CDR3 nucleotides are TGTGCCAGCAGCTTATCGGTTGGACAGAGTGCCTACAATGAGCAGTTCTTC. The full variable domain, with the rest looked up from reference TRBV7-9 and TRBJ2-1, is DTGVSQNPRHKITKRGQNVTFRCDPISEHNRLYWYRQTLGQGPEFLTYFQNEAQLEKSRLLSDRFSAERPKGSFSTLEIQRTEQGDSAMYLCASSLSVGQSAYNEQFFGPGTRLTVL.

V is TRBV29-1 and J is TRBJ1-2, with no clear D. This CDR3 has 14 amino acids. Germline CDR1 reads SQVTM; CDR2 reads ANQGSEA. V gave up 4 bases and J gave up 7 bases, with 19 bases separating them. The CDR3: CSVGLSFAGSGYTF. DNA of the CDR3: TGCAGCGTTGGATTGTCATTTGCGGGCTCTGGCTACACCTTC.